The 17 T cell receptor beta chains listed next were all sequenced from one sample in a study. One entry per CDR3 protein, called by TCRdb with MiXCR from the 5' RACE reads. The sample yields about 42,000 distinct CDR3 sequences, 30% seen once. Sequenced material: tumor-infiltrating memory CD4+ T cells sorted from the breast tumor. Subset given: memory CD4+ T cells, CD4+CD45RO+CD25-. The source is a female donor with breast cancer.

The DNA of the CDR3 is TGTGCCAGCAGTGATGACAGGGGCTATAGCAATCAGCCCCAGCATTTT. It specifies CASSDDRGYSNQPQHF. The rearrangement joins TRBV6-1 to TRBJ1-5, with 8 positions matching TRBD1. V shed 3 bases, J shed 0 bases, and the junction held 4 bases outside the gene matches. The CDR3 has 16 amino acids. CDR1 and CDR2 (germline): MNHNS, SASEGT.

As concerns this clonotype: A read error may produce the germline difference seen at one junction end. This sequence joins TRBV6-5 and TRBJ2-2; the D gene is possibly TRBD2 (5 bases). Germline values: CDR1 MNHEY, CDR2 SVGAGI. This CDR3 comprises 15 residues. The CDR3 nucleotides read TGTGCCACCAGCCCCCCGGGATCCAACACCGGGGAGCTGTTGTTT. Protein: CATSPPGSNTGELLF.

This clonotype was seen a few times. The rearrangement uses TRBV2 and TRBJ1-4; D call uncertain. Germline V gene lookup returns CDR1 SNHLY and CDR2 FYNNEI. V gave up 9 bases and J gave up 2 bases, with 10 bases separating them. There are 13 residues in the CDR3. Here the CDR3 reads CASEGSTNEKLFF. As DNA, the CDR3 is TGTGCCAGTGAGGGTTCCACTAATGAAAAACTGTTTTTT.

This clonotype was observed many times. DNA for the CDR3: TGTGCCAGCAGTGAGACAAACGGGGGCTATGGCTACACCTTC. Its protein is CASSETNGGYGYTF. V gene TRBV6-1 combines with J gene TRBJ1-2; D possibly corresponds to TRBD1 (5 bases). V lost 3 bases to trimming and J lost 4 bases, with 12 bases between them. Germline assignment: CDR1 MNHNS and CDR2 SASEGT. CDR3 size: 14 residues.

This clonotype was seen ten or more times. The chain combines TRBV7-9 with TRBJ1-6; no firm D call. Germline CDR1 and CDR2: SEHNR and FQNEAQ (reference sequence). V was pared by 2 bases and J by 8 bases, with 7 bases between. This CDR3 contains 13 residues. The CDR3 sequence is CASSLSVDSPLHF. As DNA, the CDR3 is TGTGCCAGCAGCTTATCGGTGGATTCACCCCTCCACTTT.

The V gene is TRBV4-1, the J gene TRBJ2-5; D unclear. CDR3 length: 14 amino acids. V was pared by 0 bases and J by 1 base, with 6 bases between. Germline V gene sequence: CDR1 MGHRA, CDR2 YSYEKL. CDR3 coding DNA: TGCGCCAGCAGCCAAGAAGAGTTCCAAGAGACCCAGTACTTC. Residues: CASSQEEFQETQYF.

A few counts support this clonotype. V gene TRBV11-2 combines with J gene TRBJ2-7; D ambiguous. The CDR3 is 11 residues long. With 5 bases removed from V and 3 bases from J, the gap between germline ends came to 5 bases. Germline CDR1 SGHAT, CDR2 FQNNGV. DNA for the CDR3: TGTGCCAGCAGCGTAGGCTACGAGCAGTACTTC. It encodes CASSVGYEQYF.

Points on this clonotype: Since the CDR3 does not end with the conserved phenylalanine or tryptophan, this likely comes from a read error. The limits of the CDR3 on the DNA are not certain, so only TCRdb's listed CDR3 is given. V usage is TRBV6-5 and J usage is TRBJ1-4; the table's TRBD1 call for D was not verified on the DNA. Per germline, CDR1 MNHEY and CDR2 SVGAGI. A total of 9 residues make up the CDR3, ends included. CDR3 protein: CASSYERTG.

The chain carries TRBV6-2 or TRBV6-3 and TRBJ2-1; 14 positions agree with TRBD2. The germline gives CDR1 MNHEY, CDR2 SVGEGT. The CDR3 length is 16 residues. J gave up 7 bases and V 6 bases, and 8 bases lay outside the gene matches. As DNA, the CDR3 is TGTGCCAGCAGCTCCCCCGGGACTAGCGGGAGTAATGAGCAGTTCTTC. Its translation: CASSSPGTSGSNEQFF.

The V call is TRBV20-1, the J call TRBJ1-2, with D possibly being TRBD1 (6 bases). There are 12 residues in the CDR3. Germline CDR1 reads DFQATT; CDR2 reads SNEGSKA (reference sequence). V gave up 6 bases and J gave up 4 bases, with 12 bases separating them. This chain's CDR3 is CSANRDIYGYTF. CDR3 nucleotide sequence: TGCAGTGCGAACAGGGATATCTATGGCTACACCTTC.

This clonotype was seen repeatedly, ten times or more. The rearrangement links TRBV7-2 to TRBJ1-4; TRBD1 matches at 9 bases. The germline CDR1 and CDR2 sequences are SGHTA and FQGNSA. Unmatched junction bases numbered 5, after V lost 2 bases and J lost 10 bases. The length of the CDR3 is 14 residues. The CDR3 nucleotides are TGTGCCAGCAGCTTATCCTTGACAGGGGGAAAACTGTTTTTT. Protein sequence: CASSLSLTGGKLFF.

V and J are TRBV4-2 and TRBJ2-3; D ambiguous. Germline CDR1 is LGHNA and CDR2 is YNFKEQ. The length of the CDR3 is 13 residues. V gave up 1 base and J gave up 6 bases, with 8 bases separating them. The CDR3 DNA reads as TGTGCCAGCAGCCAAGTGGAACGGGATACGCAGTATTTT. Amino acid sequence: CASSQVERDTQYF.

The chain recombines TRBV4-2 with TRBJ2-5; 10 nucleotides agree with TRBD2. The germline CDR1 and CDR2 sequences are LGHNA and YNFKEQ. The CDR3 runs 14 residues. The V gene end was trimmed by 3 bases and the J gene end by 4 bases; junction bases not matched to a gene: 2. The chain's CDR3 is CASSQGTSAETQYF. The CDR3 DNA sequence: TGTGCCAGCAGCCAGGGGACTAGCGCAGAGACCCAGTACTTC.

This clonotype appeared many times. In DNA form, the CDR3 reads TGTGCCAGCAGCGTAGGTGGGGGTGAGACCCAGTACTTC. Its protein product is CASSVGGGETQYF. The gene calls are TRBV9 and TRBJ2-5; either TRBD1 or TRBD2 may supply D (5 bases each). This CDR3 has 13 amino acids. Germline CDR1 is SGDLS and CDR2 is YYNGEE. The ends were cut back, 0 bases at V and 5 bases at J, with 8 bases in the middle.

The rearrangement joins TRBV20-1 to TRBJ2-7, with 15 positions matching TRBD2. V gave up 4 bases and J gave up 3 bases; unmatched junction bases: 10. Per germline, CDR1 DFQATT and CDR2 SNEGSKA (reference sequence). The CDR3 extends over 17 amino acids. CDR3: CSANGLAGGLTIYEQYF. In DNA form, the CDR3 reads TGCAGTGCTAACGGACTAGCGGGGGGGCTAACTATCTACGAGCAGTACTTC.

The chain carries TRBV27 and TRBJ1-1; tentatively, D is TRBD1 (6 bases). Germline lookup yields CDR1 MNHEY and CDR2 SMNVEV (reference sequence). This CDR3 has 15 residues. The V gene lost 5 bases and the J gene lost 10 bases, with 23 bases spanning the gap. CDR3 nucleotide sequence: TGTGCCAGCAGTCGCGGGGGCGGGACTCCCTCTCCAGCTTTCTTT. This translates into CASSRGGGTPSPAFF.

To note about this clonotype: A much larger clone lies a single base off, so this may be a read error. V is TRBV9 and J is TRBJ1-5, with 8 bases that match TRBD1. Germline V CDR1 and CDR2: SGDLS, YYNGEE. The CDR3 covers 14 residues. The CDR3, as DNA: TGTACCAGCAGCCCCCAGGGGGCAGGACAGCCCCAGCATTTT. This gives the protein CTSSPQGAGQPQHF. The full variable domain, completed using reference TRBV9 and TRBJ1-5, is DSGVTQTPKHLITATGQRVTLRCSPRSGDLSVYWYQQSLDQGLQFLIQYYNGEERAKGNILERFSAQQFPDLHSELNLSSLELGDSALYFCTSSPQGAGQPQHFGDGTRLSIL.